Following are 18 T cell receptor beta chains from one sample sequenced in a study of cytomegalovirus exposure and HLA in healthy donors. PCR involved 60 Vbeta and 13 Jbeta primers. TCRdb's table, derived via immunoSEQ multiplex PCR, lists solely in-frame clones and lacks some. The data hold some 120,000 clones, with around two thirds observed a single time. Sequencing was done on a sample of PBMCs. All receptors come from a middle-aged woman in good health and CMV-seropositive.

This clone appeared once. This chain connects TRBV4-3 to TRBJ2-2; 10 bases match TRBD1. This CDR3 region has 18 residues. V was clipped by 0 bases and J by 6 bases; unmatched bases: 10. The germline V gene encodes CDR1 LGHNA and CDR2 YSLEER. CDR3 sequence (DNA): TGCGCCAGCAGCCAAGATCTCGGGACAGGGGATCTAGCCGGGGAGCTGTTTTTT. Protein: CASSQDLGTGDLAGELFF.

This chain links TRBV5-4 with TRBJ2-3; D unresolved. The CDR3 runs 14 residues. Trimming shortened V by 2 bases and J by 0 bases, and 7 bases separated the two germline ends. CDR1 and CDR2 from the germline V gene are SGHNT and YYREEE (reference sequence). CDR3 bases: TGTGCCAGCAGCTTTGGGCCCAGCACAGATACGCAGTATTTT. Translating it yields CASSFGPSTDTQYF.

V usage is TRBV18 and J usage is TRBJ2-7, with TRBD1 matching 7 bases. The germline CDR1 and CDR2 sequences are KGHSH and LQKENI. The CDR3 has 16 amino acids. V dropped 0 bases and J dropped 6; count of bases not matched to a gene: 11. The CDR3, as DNA: TGTGCCAGCTCACCACCGTCTAGGGGGCGGGCGAGCGAGCAGTACTTC. Its protein product is CASSPPSRGRASEQYF. The whole variable domain, remainder taken from reference TRBV18 and TRBJ2-7, is NAGVMQNPRHLVRRRGQEARLRCSPMKGHSHVYWYRQLPEEGLKFMVYLQKENIIDESGMPKERFSAEFPKEGPSILRIQQVVRGDSAAYFCASSPPSRGRASEQYFGPGTRLTVT.

The chain employs TRBV9 and TRBJ2-1, with TRBD2 matching over 7 bases. This CDR3 is built from 14 residues. Germline-derived CDR1 and CDR2 are SGDLS and YYNGEE. V shed 2 bases and J 6 bases; nucleotides not matched to a gene: 5. The CDR3 region has the DNA TGTGCCAGCAGCGTTTCGACTAGCCCCAATGAGCAGTTCTTC. This translates into CASSVSTSPNEQFF.

This clone occurred a few times. The chain combines TRBV6-5 with TRBJ1-5, with a tentative D call TRBD1 (5 bases). Germline CDR1 is MNHEY and CDR2 is SVGAGI. Trimming removed 4 bases at V and 6 bases at J, with 16 bases between. This CDR3 contains 15 residues. CDR3 DNA sequence: TGTGCCAGCAGTTCCTCAGACAGTAAAGGTCAGCCCCAGCATTTT. This encodes CASSSSDSKGQPQHF.

This clone has just one count. Its ends do not fully match the called genes, so a read error is possible. V gene TRBV7-6 combines with J gene TRBJ2-2; 7 positions match TRBD2. This CDR3 has 17 residues. Germline-derived CDR1 and CDR2 are SGHVS and FNYEAQ. Here the CDR3 DNA reads TGTGCCAGCAGCCCTACAGTCCTTTCTACGAACACGGGGGGGCTGTTTTTT. The encoded protein is CASSPTVLSTNTGGLFF.

J is TRBJ1-2 and V is TRBV5-4; D unclear. The CDR3 is 14 residues long. V lost 6 bases and J lost 4, with 16 bases in between. Germline V gives CDR1 SGHNT, CDR2 YYREEE (reference sequence). This CDR3 is CASNFGGPGYGYTF. In DNA form, the CDR3 reads TGTGCCAGCAACTTTGGAGGGCCAGGCTATGGCTACACCTTC.

The chain uses TRBV29-1 and TRBJ2-1; no clear D gene. The germline V gene has CDR1 SQVTM and CDR2 ANQGSEA. This CDR3 comprises 13 residues. The V and J ends lost 3 bases and 7 bases respectively, with 13 bases between them. The CDR3 sequence: CSVEVLVWNEQFF. CDR3 in DNA: TGCAGCGTTGAGGTCCTAGTTTGGAATGAGCAGTTCTTC.

The V call is TRBV30, the J call TRBJ1-4, with 7 bases matching TRBD1. The V segment lost 5 bases and the J segment 6 bases; nucleotides outside the gene matches: 3. Per germline, CDR1 GTSNPN and CDR2 SVGIG (reference sequence). This CDR3 has 12 amino acids. The DNA of the CDR3 is TGTGCCTGGGACAGGGAGGATGAAAAACTGTTTTTT. Protein sequence: CAWDREDEKLFF.

V and J are TRBV7-3 and TRBJ2-1; D uncertain. Trimming removed 2 bases at V and 8 bases at J, with 10 bases between. The CDR3 contains 13 residues. Looked up from germline, CDR1 is SGHTA and CDR2 is FQGTGA. CDR3: CASSLFPGYEQFF. CDR3 nucleotides: TGTGCCAGCAGCTTATTCCCCGGGTATGAGCAGTTCTTC.

The rearrangement joins TRBV10-3 to TRBJ1-5; the match to TRBD1 covers 11 bases. The CDR3 contains 13 residues. Germline values: CDR1 ENHRY, CDR2 SYGVKD. V lost 8 bases to trimming and J lost 4 bases; unmatched junction nucleotides: 1. CDR3 residues: CAIRDRGNQPQHF. In DNA, the CDR3 is TGTGCCATCCGGGACAGGGGGAATCAGCCCCAGCATTTT.

This clone was recorded only once. The sample holds other DNA sequences that translate to the same CDR3. V usage is TRBV5-4 and J usage is TRBJ1-2; tentative D call: TRBD1 (5 bases). Germline loops: CDR1 SGHNT, CDR2 YYREEE (reference sequence). This CDR3 is 14 amino acids long. V was pared by 0 bases and J by 8 bases, with 14 bases between. The CDR3 loop reads CASSLGQGIEGYTF. The CDR3, as DNA: TGTGCCAGCAGCTTGGGGCAGGGAATCGAGGGCTACACCTTC.

This clone has a handful of counts. This chain uses TRBV19 with TRBJ1-1; D ambiguous. CDR3 length: 14 residues. Germline V gene data show CDR1 as LNHDA and CDR2 as SQIVND (reference sequence). V shed 6 bases and J shed 0 bases, with 11 bases lying between them. CDR3 in DNA: TGTGCCAGTAGCGAGAGGGTAGTGAACACTGAAGCTTTCTTT. Its protein product is CASSERVVNTEAFF. The whole variable domain, filled in from reference TRBV19 and TRBJ1-1, reads DGGITQSPKYLFRKEGQNVTLSCEQNLNHDAMYWYRQDPGQGLRLIYYSQIVNDFQKGDIAEGYSVSREKKESFPLTVTSAQKNPTAFYLCASSERVVNTEAFFGQGTRLTVV.

The chain combines TRBV15 with TRBJ1-1; D remains unclear. The CDR3 spans 14 residues. Per germline, CDR1 LNHNV and CDR2 YYDKDF (reference sequence). V was pared by 1 base and J by 7 bases, with 13 bases between. CDR3 region: CATSRAGSHREAFF. CDR3 bases: TGTGCCACCAGCAGAGCTGGGAGCCATCGTGAAGCTTTCTTT.

The V call is TRBV28, the J call TRBJ1-3, with 8 bases that match TRBD1. The ends lost 5 bases at V and 3 bases at J; junction bases unmatched: 3. This CDR3 is 14 amino acids long. Germline-derived CDR1 and CDR2 are MDHEN and SYDVKM. As DNA, the CDR3 is TGTGCCAGCAGTGAGACAGGGGATGGAAACACCATATATTTT. Amino acids: CASSETGDGNTIYF.

This chain links TRBV29-1 with TRBJ2-2; 8 nucleotides agree with TRBD1. The ends lost 5 bases at V and 0 bases at J; junction bases unmatched: 11. Germline V gene data show CDR1 as SQVTM and CDR2 as ANQGSEA. The CDR3 loop spans 17 amino acids. CDR3 protein: CSVKRTGFFPNTGELFF. The CDR3 DNA follows: TGCAGCGTTAAAAGGACAGGGTTCTTCCCGAACACCGGGGAGCTGTTTTTT.

The J gene is TRBJ2-1, the V gene TRBV7-9; D remains ambiguous. Looked up from germline, CDR1 is SEHNR and CDR2 is FQNEAQ (reference sequence). V lost 5 bases and J 1 base, leaving 6 bases between the germline ends. The CDR3 has 13 residues. CDR3 sequence (DNA): TGTGCCAGCAGCCCTAGTTCCTACAATGAGCAGTTCTTC. Encoded protein: CASSPSSYNEQFF.

In DNA, the CDR3 is TGTGCCAGTACCAACTCCTGGACAGACAGCTACACCTTC. Translated: CASTNSWTDSYTF. The gene calls are TRBV19 and TRBJ1-2; perhaps TRBD1 as D (6 bases). Germline V gene data show CDR1 as LNHDA and CDR2 as SQIVND (reference sequence). The CDR3 is 13 amino acids. Trimming removed 7 bases from V and 9 bases from J, with 18 bases in between.